The source of this T cell receptor (beta chain) is a study of HIV-infected children after antiretroviral therapy interruption. Overall study: Interruption-arm samples span weeks 0, 12, interruption end (24 or 48), and about 3 years post-study.

Documented treatment: PENTA 11 planned treatment interruption arm or continuous ART arm. This clonotype was found many times. CDR1 is SGHTA and CDR2 is FQGNSA in the germline V gene. The CDR3 extends over 16 amino acids. Unmatched junction bases numbered 5, after V lost 1 base and J lost 2 bases. RNA-based 3' RACE libraries used unique molecular identifiers. MiXCR was run by TCRdb on the 3' RACE reads, yielding one entry per CDR3 protein. The repertoire consists of about 89,000 distinct CDR3 sequences, with roughly 6.7% occurring once and the leading ten covering about 1.1%. The sequencing here drew on CD45RA+ CD4+ T cells from PBMCs, pooled from several time points, taken from a donor given antiretroviral therapy, either interrupted or continuous. The subset is: naive CD4+ CD45RA+ CD45RO- T cells. This TCR derives from a pool of human donors with HIV. The chain uses TRBV7-2 and TRBJ2-7; 10 nucleotides agree with TRBD2. The DNA for the CDR3 is TGTGCCAGCAGCTTAGTAGCGGGGGGCTTTGCCTACGAGCAGTACTTC. This encodes CASSLVAGGFAYEQYF.